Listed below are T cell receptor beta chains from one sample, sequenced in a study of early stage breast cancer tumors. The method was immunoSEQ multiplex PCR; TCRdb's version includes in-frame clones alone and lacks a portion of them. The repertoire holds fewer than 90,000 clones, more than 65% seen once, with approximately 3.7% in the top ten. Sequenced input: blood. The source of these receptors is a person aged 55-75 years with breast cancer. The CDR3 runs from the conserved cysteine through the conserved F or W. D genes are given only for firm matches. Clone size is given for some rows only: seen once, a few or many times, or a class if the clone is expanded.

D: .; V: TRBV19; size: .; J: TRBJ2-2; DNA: TGTGCCAGTAGGAGTGAGGTCACCGGGGAGCTGTTTTTT; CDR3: CASRSEVTGELFF
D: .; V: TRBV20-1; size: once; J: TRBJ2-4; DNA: TGCAGTGCAGCCAGAGACATTCAGTACTTC; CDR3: CSAARDIQYF
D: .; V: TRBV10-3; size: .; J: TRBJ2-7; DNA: TGTGCCATCAGTGAATGGCAATCCCACGAGCAGTACTTC; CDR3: CAISEWQSHEQYF
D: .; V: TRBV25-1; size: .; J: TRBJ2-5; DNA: TGTGCCAGCAGTCCTCAGGCCCCCCGGCGGGAGACCCAGTACTTC; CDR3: CASSPQAPRRETQYF
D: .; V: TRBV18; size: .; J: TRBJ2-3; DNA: TGTGCCAGCTCACCACCCGCAAACACAGATACGCAGTATTTT; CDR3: CASSPPANTDTQYF
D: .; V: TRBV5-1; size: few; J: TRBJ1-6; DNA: TGCGCCAGCAAGGACACGCCGAATTCACCCCTCCACTTT; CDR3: CASKDTPNSPLHF
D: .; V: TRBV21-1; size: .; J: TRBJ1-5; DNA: TGTGCCATAAAAGGACACCTCTTAAATCAGCCCCAGCATTTT; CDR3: CAIKGHLLNQPQHF
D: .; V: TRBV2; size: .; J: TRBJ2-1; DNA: TGTGCCAGCAGCCGACAACACAGGGATCGTGAGCAGTTCTTC; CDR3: CASSRQHRDREQFF
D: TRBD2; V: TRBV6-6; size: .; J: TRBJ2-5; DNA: TGTGCCAGCAGCGACGTAGCGGGGGGATTACAAGAGACCCAGTACTTC; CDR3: CASSDVAGGLQETQYF
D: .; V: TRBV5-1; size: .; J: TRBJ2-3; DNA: TGCGCCAGCAGCATTAACTCGGATACGCAGTATTTT; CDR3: CASSINSDTQYF
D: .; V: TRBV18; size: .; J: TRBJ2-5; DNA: TGTGCCAGCTCACCTCTCTTGACGGTGGAGACCCAGTACTTC; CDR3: CASSPLLTVETQYF
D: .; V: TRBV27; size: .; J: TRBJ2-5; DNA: TGTGCCAGCAGTTTGGGGGAGACCCAGTACTTC; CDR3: CASSLGETQYF
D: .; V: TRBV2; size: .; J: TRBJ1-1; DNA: TGTGCCAGCAAGCCGGAGGAGGGGAACACTGAAGCTTTCTTT; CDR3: CASKPEEGNTEAFF
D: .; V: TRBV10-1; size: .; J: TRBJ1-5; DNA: TGCGCCAGCAGTAGGGGGGTCAATCAGCCCCAGCATTTT; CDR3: CASSRGVNQPQHF
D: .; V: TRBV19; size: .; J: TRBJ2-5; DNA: TGTGCCAGTAGTATAGTAGGGGTCCAAGAGACCCAGTACTTC; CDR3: CASSIVGVQETQYF
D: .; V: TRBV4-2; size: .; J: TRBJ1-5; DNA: TGTGCCAGCAGCCAATCCGAAAATCAGCCCCAGCATTTT; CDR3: CASSQSENQPQHF
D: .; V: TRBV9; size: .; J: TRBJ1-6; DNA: TGTGCCAGCAGCGTAGTGGACAGCGGGTCACCCCTCCACTTT; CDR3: CASSVVDSGSPLHF
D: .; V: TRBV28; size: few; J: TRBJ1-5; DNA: TGTGCCTCCGGGGGAGTTAGCAATCAGCCCCAGCATTTT; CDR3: CASGGVSNQPQHF
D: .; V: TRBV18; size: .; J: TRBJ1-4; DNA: TGTGCCAGCTCAACGGGACGGTTTAATGAAAAACTGTTTTTT; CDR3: CASSTGRFNEKLFF
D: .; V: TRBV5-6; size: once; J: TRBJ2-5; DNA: TGTGCCAGCAGCTTGTTGCTTGGGGGCGGGGAGACCCAGTACTTC; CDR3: CASSLLLGGGETQYF
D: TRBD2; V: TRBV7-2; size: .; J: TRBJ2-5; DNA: TGTGCCAGCAGCTCGGGACTAGCGGGAGGGGGGGGAGAGACCCAGTACTTC; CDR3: CASSSGLAGGGGETQYF
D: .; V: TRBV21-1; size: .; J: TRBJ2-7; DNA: TGTGCCAGCAGCGCCCCCGCAGGACAGGGGTACGAGCAGTACTTC; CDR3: CASSAPAGQGYEQYF
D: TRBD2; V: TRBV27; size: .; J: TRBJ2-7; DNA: TGTGCCAGCAGTTTATCTAGCGGGGGATCCTACGAGCAGTACTTC; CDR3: CASSLSSGGSYEQYF
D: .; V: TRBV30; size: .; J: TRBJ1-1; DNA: TGTGCCTGGAGTGTACCAGCGAACACTGAAGCTTTCTTT; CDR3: CAWSVPANTEAFF
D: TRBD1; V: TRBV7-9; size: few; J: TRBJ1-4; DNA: TGTGCCAGCAGCTTAGGACAGGGACTATCTAATGAAAAACTGTTTTTT; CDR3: CASSLGQGLSNEKLFF
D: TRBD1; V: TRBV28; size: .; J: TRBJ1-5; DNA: TGTGCCAGCAGTCAGGGGGTTGCTCAGCCCCAGCATTTT; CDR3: CASSQGVAQPQHF
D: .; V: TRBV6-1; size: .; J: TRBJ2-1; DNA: TGTGCCAGCAGTGTGGACCCCGGCGTAGGTGAGCAGTTCTTC; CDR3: CASSVDPGVGEQFF